One sample yielded the 11 T cell receptor beta chains listed below, sequenced in a study of tumor and adjacent non-tumor tissue in lung cancer. RNA was extracted from bulk tissue without any cell sorting. Distant lung tissue was collected more than 3 cm away from the tumor edge. TCRbeta libraries were built with three rounds of nested PCR, modified from ARM-PCR. A single record per CDR3 protein comes from TCRdb applying MiXCR to the multiplex PCR reads. The table shows roughly 43,000 distinct CDR3 sequences, with over 55% occurring only once. Sequenced input: distant non-tumor lung tissue. These receptors were collected from a man in his fifties with non-small cell lung cancer.

The V gene is TRBV15, the J gene TRBJ2-7; 9 nucleotides align to TRBD2. The ends lost 4 bases at V and 2 bases at J; junction bases unmatched: 6. The length of the CDR3 is 15 residues. CDR1 and CDR2 (germline): LNHNV, YYDKDF (reference sequence). The CDR3 protein is CATSNLAGPTYEQYF. CDR3 DNA: TGTGCCACCAGCAACCTAGCGGGGCCCACCTACGAGCAGTACTTC.

The chain couples TRBV11-2 to TRBJ2-3; TRBD2 matches 9 bases. This CDR3 contains 16 residues. With 5 bases clipped from V and 10 bases from J, the junction kept 16 bases outside the gene matches. Germline V gene sequence: CDR1 SGHAT, CDR2 FQNNGV. CDR3 sequence: CASSPAGLAGTGAQYF. The CDR3 bases are TGTGCCAGCAGCCCCGCGGGACTAGCCGGAACAGGTGCGCAGTATTTT.

The V and J genes are TRBV11-2 and TRBJ2-4; TRBD2 matches at 7 bases. Trimming took 5 bases from V and 0 from J; bases not matched to a gene: 10. The CDR3 extends over 17 amino acids. From germline, CDR1 is SGHAT and CDR2 FQNNGV. Here the CDR3 reads CASSAPNGGLAKNIQYF. DNA for the CDR3: TGTGCCAGCAGCGCCCCTAACGGGGGGTTAGCCAAAAACATTCAGTACTTC.

A word on this clonotype: A read error may produce the germline difference seen at one junction end. The chain employs TRBV20-1 and TRBJ1-4; possible D gene TRBD1, 6 bases. Germline CDR1 is DFQATT and CDR2 is SNEGSKA (reference sequence). The CDR3 is made up of 12 amino acids. The CDR3 nucleotides are TGCAGTGCCTGGACAGCTAATGAAAAACTGCTTTTT. Its translation: CSAWTANEKLLF.

The rearrangement joins TRBV30 to TRBJ2-1; 9 nucleotides line up with TRBD2. This CDR3 spans 14 amino acids. Germline lookup yields CDR1 GTSNPN and CDR2 SVGIG (reference sequence). J lost 10 bases, V lost 3 bases, and 10 bases had no gene match. CDR3 sequence: CAWRLAGSSGEQFF. The CDR3 coding sequence is TGTGCCTGGAGGCTAGCGGGGTCCTCAGGGGAGCAGTTCTTC.

The chain recombines TRBV7-3 with TRBJ2-3; D is possibly TRBD2 (5 bases). With 5 bases removed from V and 1 base from J, the gap between germline ends came to 10 bases. Germline V gene sequence: CDR1 SGHTA, CDR2 FQGTGA. The CDR3 totals 14 residues. The CDR3 DNA is TGTGCCAGCAGCCCCGTGAGGGGCACAGATACGCAGTATTTT. Its translation: CASSPVRGTDTQYF.

The genes are TRBV11-2 and TRBJ2-7; D is possibly TRBD2 (6 bases). The CDR3 spans 14 residues. Germline V lookup: CDR1 SGHAT, CDR2 FQNNGV. V lost 6 bases, J lost 1 base, and 13 bases lay in between. The CDR3 DNA is TGTGCCAGCAGGATTGGGACTGGATCCTACGAGCAGTACTTC. Its protein is CASRIGTGSYEQYF.

Details on this clonotype: An end of the junction does not agree with germline; a read error may underlie this. The rearrangement links TRBV10-3 to TRBJ1-2; D is possibly TRBD1 (6 bases). The CDR3 is made up of 14 amino acids. The V gene's germline CDR1 is ENHRY and CDR2 SYGVKD. The CDR3 region has the DNA TGTGCCATCAGGGACACAGGGCTTAGCGATGGCTTCACCTTC. Translated: CAIRDTGLSDGFTF.

About this clonotype itself: At one of its ends the junction is not consistent with the germline gene, which may arise from a read error. This rearrangement joins TRBV6-2 or TRBV6-3 to TRBJ2-1; D is ambiguous. CDR3 length: 12 residues. Germline CDR1 and CDR2: MNHEY and SVGEGT. The CDR3 DNA is TGTGCTAGCTGCAGCTTCTACAATGAGCAGCTCTTC. Encoded protein: CASCSFYNEQLF.

Comments on this clonotype: The CDR3 does not end in the conserved phenylalanine or tryptophan, so this is likely a read error. Because the CDR3's place on the DNA is in doubt, the DNA is left out and the CDR3 is given as listed by TCRdb. V gene TRBV10-1 combines with J gene TRBJ2-5; the DNA was not compared with TRBD1, the D call given in the table. Germline V gene sequence: CDR1 WNHNN, CDR2 SYGVQD (reference sequence). Termini included, the CDR3 measures 14 amino acids. This CDR3 reads CASSEDRVGETHYL.

This clonotype has at least ten counts. The V call is TRBV28, the J call TRBJ2-6, with D perhaps matching TRBD1 (7 bases). CDR3 length: 17 residues. V lost 6 bases and J lost 4, with 19 bases in between. In germline, CDR1 is MDHEN, CDR2 SYDVKM. This CDR3 reads CASSPGTAGEGANVLTF. In DNA form, the CDR3 reads TGTGCCAGCAGCCCCGGGACAGCGGGCGAAGGGGCCAACGTCCTGACTTTC.